This entry describes one T cell receptor beta chain. The antigen is not known. Clones were sequenced by immunoSEQ multiplex PCR, and TCRdb holds only the in-frame ones, with some missing. The table has approximately 190,000 clones, under 95% seen once. The data originate from a study of T cell responses to AZD1222 COVID-19 vaccine. Overall study findings and caveats: Females outnumbered males among donors, who were mostly white British; clonal diversity was possibly underestimated. Within unmutated variant regions lay the reported targets of nearly half of spike-specific TCRs. Spike-specific TCR breadth and depth grew following two AZD1222 doses.

The CDR3 is 15 residues long. V lost 4 bases to trimming and J lost 5 bases; unmatched junction nucleotides: 5. Germline CDR1 is SGHKS and CDR2 is YYEKEE (reference sequence). The source material was peripheral blood, sampled 28 days after the second AZD1222 dose. The chain combines TRBV5-5 with TRBJ2-2; 10 bases match TRBD1. The receptor comes from an adult who received the AZD1222 COVID-19 vaccine. As DNA, the CDR3 is TGTGCCAGCAGCACGGGACAGGGGTTGACCGGGGAGCTGTTTTTT. Amino acids: CASSTGQGLTGELFF.